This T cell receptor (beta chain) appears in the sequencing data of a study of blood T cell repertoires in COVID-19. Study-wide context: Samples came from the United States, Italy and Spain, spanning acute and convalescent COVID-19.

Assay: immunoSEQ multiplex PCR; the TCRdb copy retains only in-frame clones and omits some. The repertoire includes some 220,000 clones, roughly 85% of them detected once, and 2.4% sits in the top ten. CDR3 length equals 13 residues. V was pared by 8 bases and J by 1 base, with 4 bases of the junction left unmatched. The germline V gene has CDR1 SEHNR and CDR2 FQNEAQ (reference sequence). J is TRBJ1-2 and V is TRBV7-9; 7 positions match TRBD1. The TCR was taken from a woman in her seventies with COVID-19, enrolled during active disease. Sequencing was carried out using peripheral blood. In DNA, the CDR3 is TGTGCCAGCTTAGGGGACAGTAACTATGGCTACACCTTC. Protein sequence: CASLGDSNYGYTF.